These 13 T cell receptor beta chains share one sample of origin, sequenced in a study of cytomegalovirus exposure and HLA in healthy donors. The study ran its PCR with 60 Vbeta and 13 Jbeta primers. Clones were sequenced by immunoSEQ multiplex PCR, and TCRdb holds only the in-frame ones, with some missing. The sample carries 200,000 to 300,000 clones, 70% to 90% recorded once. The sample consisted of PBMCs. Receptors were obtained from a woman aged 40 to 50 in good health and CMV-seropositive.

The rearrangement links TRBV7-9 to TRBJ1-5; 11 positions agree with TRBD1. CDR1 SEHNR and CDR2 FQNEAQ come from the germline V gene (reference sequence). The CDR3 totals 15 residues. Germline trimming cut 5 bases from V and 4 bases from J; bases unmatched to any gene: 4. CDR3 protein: CASSTGQGGNQPQHF. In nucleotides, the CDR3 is TGTGCCAGCAGCACGGGACAGGGGGGGAATCAGCCCCAGCATTTT. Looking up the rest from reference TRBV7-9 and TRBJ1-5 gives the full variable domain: DTGVSQNPRHKITKRGQNVTFRCDPISEHNRLYWYRQTLGQGPEFLTYFQNEAQLEKSRLLSDRFSAERPKGSFSTLEIQRTEQGDSAMYLCASSTGQGGNQPQHFGDGTRLSIL.

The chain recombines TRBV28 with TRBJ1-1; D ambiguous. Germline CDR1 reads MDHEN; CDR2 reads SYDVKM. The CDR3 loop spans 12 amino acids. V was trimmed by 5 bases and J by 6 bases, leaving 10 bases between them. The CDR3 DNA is TGTGCCAGCAGTCCCGCTGGCCCTGAAGCTTTCTTT. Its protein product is CASSPAGPEAFF.

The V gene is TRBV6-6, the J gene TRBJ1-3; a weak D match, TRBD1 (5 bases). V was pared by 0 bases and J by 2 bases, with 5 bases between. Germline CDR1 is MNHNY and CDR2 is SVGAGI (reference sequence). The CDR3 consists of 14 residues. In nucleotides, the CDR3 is TGTGCCAGCAGTTACTCACAGGCTGGAAACACCATATATTTT. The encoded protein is CASSYSQAGNTIYF.

CDR3 residues: CAWSQGGTNSPLHF. CDR3 nucleotides: TGTGCCTGGAGTCAGGGGGGCACAAATTCACCCCTCCACTTT. This chain uses TRBV30 with TRBJ1-6; 7 bases agree with TRBD1. The CDR3 has 14 residues. Germline lookup yields CDR1 GTSNPN and CDR2 SVGIG (reference sequence). V was pared by 2 bases and J by 7 bases, with 5 bases of the junction left unmatched.

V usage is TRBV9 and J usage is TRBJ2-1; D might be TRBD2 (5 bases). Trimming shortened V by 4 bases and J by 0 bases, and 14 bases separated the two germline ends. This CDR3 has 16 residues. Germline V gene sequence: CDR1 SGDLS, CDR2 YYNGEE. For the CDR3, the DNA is TGTGCCAGCAGCATACGAGCGGAGAGCTCCTACAATGAGCAGTTCTTC. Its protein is CASSIRAESSYNEQFF.

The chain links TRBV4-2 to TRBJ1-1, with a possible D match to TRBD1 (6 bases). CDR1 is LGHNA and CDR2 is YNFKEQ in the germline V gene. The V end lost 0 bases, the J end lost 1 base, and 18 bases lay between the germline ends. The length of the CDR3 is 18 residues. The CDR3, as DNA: TGTGCCAGCAGCCAAGATCTGGGCAGGGGTTCACCGAACACTGAAGCTTTCTTT. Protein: CASSQDLGRGSPNTEAFF.

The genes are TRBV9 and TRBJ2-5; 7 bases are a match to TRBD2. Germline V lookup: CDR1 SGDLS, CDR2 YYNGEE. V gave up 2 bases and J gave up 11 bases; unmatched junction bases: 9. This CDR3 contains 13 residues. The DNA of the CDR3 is TGTGCCAGCAGCGTGGCGGGAGCGGGTGAGCAGTACTTC. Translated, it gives CASSVAGAGEQYF.

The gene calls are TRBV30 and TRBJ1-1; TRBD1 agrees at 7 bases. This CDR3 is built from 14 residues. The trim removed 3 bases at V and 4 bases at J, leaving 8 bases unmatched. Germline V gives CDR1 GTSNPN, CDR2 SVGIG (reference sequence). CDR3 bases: TGTGCCTGGAGCAAGACAGGGCGGGGCACTGAAGCTTTCTTT. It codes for CAWSKTGRGTEAFF.

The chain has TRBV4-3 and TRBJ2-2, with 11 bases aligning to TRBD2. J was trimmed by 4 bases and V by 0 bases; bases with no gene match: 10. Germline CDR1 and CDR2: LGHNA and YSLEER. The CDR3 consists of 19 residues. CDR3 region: CASSQDPPTSGSSTGELFF. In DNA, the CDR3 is TGCGCCAGCAGCCAAGACCCACCCACTAGCGGGAGTTCCACCGGGGAGCTGTTTTTT.

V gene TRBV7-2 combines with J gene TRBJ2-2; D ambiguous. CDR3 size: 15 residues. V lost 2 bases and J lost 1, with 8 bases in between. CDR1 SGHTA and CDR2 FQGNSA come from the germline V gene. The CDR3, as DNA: TGTGCCAGCAGCTTAAGTTTAGTGAACACCGGGGAGCTGTTTTTT. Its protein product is CASSLSLVNTGELFF.

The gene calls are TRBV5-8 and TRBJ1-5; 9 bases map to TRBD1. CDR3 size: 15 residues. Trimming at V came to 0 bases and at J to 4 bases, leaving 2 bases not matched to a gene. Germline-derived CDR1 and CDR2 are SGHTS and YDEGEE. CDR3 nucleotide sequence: TGTGCCAGCAGCTTGGGGGACAGGGAGAATCAGCCCCAGCATTTT. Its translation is CASSLGDRENQPQHF.

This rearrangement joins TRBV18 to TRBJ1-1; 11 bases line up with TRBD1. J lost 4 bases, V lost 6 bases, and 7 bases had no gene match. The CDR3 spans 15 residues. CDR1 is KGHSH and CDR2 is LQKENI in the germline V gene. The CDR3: CASSLGQGAVTEAFF. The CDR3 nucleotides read TGTGCCAGCTCGCTAGGACAGGGGGCGGTCACTGAAGCTTTCTTT.

DNA of the CDR3: TGTGCCAGCAGTCCCACTGGACAGGGAAACTATGGCTACACCTTC. This encodes CASSPTGQGNYGYTF. The V and J genes are TRBV28 and TRBJ1-2, with 8 bases identical to TRBD1. Germline V CDR1 and CDR2: MDHEN, SYDVKM. CDR3 length equals 15 residues. Trimming removed 5 bases from V and 2 bases from J; junction bases left unmatched: 7.